These 19 T cell receptor beta chains share one sample of origin, sequenced in a study of identical twins. TCRdb processed the 5' RACE reads anew with MiXCR; each CDR3 protein has one entry. The sample lists approximately 600,000 distinct CDR3 sequences, just over 7% occurring once. This same sample was also part of a study on yellow fever vaccine responses in identical twins.

Sequencing was performed on PBMCs. The receptors were sampled from a woman between 18 and 30 years old in good health.

This clonotype was seen repeatedly, ten times or more. This chain uses TRBV18 with TRBJ1-2; TRBD1 aligns across 12 bases. With 3 bases clipped from V and 3 bases from J, the junction kept 5 bases outside the gene matches. The CDR3 is 16 residues long. Looked up from germline, CDR1 is KGHSH and CDR2 is LQKENI. CDR3 sequence: CASSPPGTGGDYGYTF. The CDR3 bases are TGTGCCAGCTCACCGCCGGGGACAGGGGGCGACTATGGCTACACCTTC. Full variable domain (missing parts from reference TRBV18 and TRBJ1-2): NAGVMQNPRHLVRRRGQEARLRCSPMKGHSHVYWYRQLPEEGLKFMVYLQKENIIDESGMPKERFSAEFPKEGPSILRIQQVVRGDSAAYFCASSPPGTGGDYGYTFGSGTRLTVV.

This clonotype was observed a handful of times. CDR3 in amino acids: CSARSFREDGEKLFF. For the CDR3, the DNA is TGCAGTGCTAGGAGCTTCAGGGAGGATGGTGAAAAACTGTTTTTT. J is TRBJ1-4 and V is TRBV20-1, with D possibly matching TRBD1 (5 bases). The CDR3 totals 15 residues. Trimming stripped 3 bases from V and 7 bases from J, with 18 bases between. Germline V gene sequence: CDR1 DFQATT, CDR2 SNEGSKA (reference sequence).

Many counts were recorded for this clonotype. The gene calls are TRBV20-1 and TRBJ2-3; 7 nucleotides agree with TRBD2. The germline V gene has CDR1 DFQATT and CDR2 SNEGSKA (reference sequence). Germline trimming cut 0 bases from V and 1 base from J; bases unmatched to any gene: 4. This CDR3 is built from 15 residues. The chain's CDR3 is CSARDFAGGTDTQYF. CDR3 DNA sequence: TGCAGTGCTAGAGATTTTGCGGGAGGCACAGATACGCAGTATTTT.

The V gene is TRBV5-1, the J gene TRBJ1-1; D gene unclear. The CDR3 is 15 amino acids. Germline CDR1 is SGHRS and CDR2 is YFSETQ. Trimming cost V 0 bases and J 2 bases, with 11 bases left between them. CDR3 region: CASSLAGDLNTEAFF. The CDR3 region has the DNA TGCGCCAGCAGCTTGGCTGGAGACTTAAACACTGAAGCTTTCTTT. The full variable domain, in which reference TRBV5-1 and TRBJ1-1 provide the parts outside the CDR3, is KAGVTQTPRYLIKTRGQQVTLSCSPISGHRSVSWYQQTPGQGLQFLFEYFSETQRNKGNFPGRFSGRQFSNSRSEMNVSTLELGDSALYLCASSLAGDLNTEAFFGQGTRLTVV.

In regard to this clonotype: At one of its ends the junction is not consistent with the germline gene, which may arise from a read error. The chain joins TRBV7-9 to TRBJ1-1; 9 bases fit TRBD1. The CDR3 runs 16 residues. From germline, CDR1 is SEHNR and CDR2 FQNEAQ (reference sequence). CDR3 loop: CANSLAGQGLNTEAFF. The DNA of the CDR3 is TGTGCCAACAGCTTAGCGGGACAGGGTCTGAACACTGAAGCTTTCTTT.

V usage is TRBV5-6 and J usage is TRBJ2-1; D is unresolved. CDR1 is SGHDT and CDR2 is YYEEEE in the germline V gene. The CDR3 length is 12 residues. V was trimmed by 3 bases and J by 7 bases, leaving 8 bases between them. The CDR3 is CASSSPWNEQFF. CDR3 DNA sequence: TGTGCCAGCAGCTCTCCTTGGAATGAGCAGTTCTTC. Variable domain in full (rest from reference TRBV5-6 and TRBJ2-1): DAGVTQSPTHLIKTRGQQVTLRCSPKSGHDTVSWYQQALGQGPQFIFQYYEEEERQRGNFPDRFSGHQFPNYSSELNVNALLLGDSALYLCASSSPWNEQFFGPGTRLTVL.

The table lists this clonotype with many counts. This sequence joins TRBV5-1 and TRBJ2-3; 9 bases align to TRBD2. Germline assignment: CDR1 SGHRS and CDR2 YFSETQ. The CDR3 is 16 residues long. V lost 3 bases, J lost 2 bases, and 7 bases stayed unmatched. The CDR3 DNA follows: TGCGCCAGCAGCTCCGGACTAGCGTGGTTCACAGATACGCAGTATTTT. Translated, it gives CASSSGLAWFTDTQYF.

This chain links TRBV4-1 with TRBJ2-6; D is unresolved. CDR3 size: 19 residues. V was pared by 0 bases and J by 2 bases, with 17 bases between. The V gene's germline CDR1 is MGHRA and CDR2 YSYEKL. The CDR3 is CASSQDLALPPPGANVLTF. The CDR3 DNA sequence: TGCGCCAGCAGCCAAGATTTAGCCCTGCCTCCCCCTGGGGCCAACGTCCTGACTTTC.

This clonotype was seen more than once but under ten times. V and J are TRBV7-8 and TRBJ1-1, with 7 bases that match TRBD1. Germline CDR1 SGHVS, CDR2 FQNEAQ. Trimming removed 0 bases from V and 0 bases from J; junction bases left unmatched: 7. The CDR3 has 17 residues. CDR3 amino acids: CASSLALAGGLNTEAFF. CDR3 nucleotide sequence: TGTGCCAGCAGCTTAGCATTGGCAGGGGGGCTGAACACTGAAGCTTTCTTT.

This sequence joins TRBV6-2 or TRBV6-3 and TRBJ2-2, with a possible D match to TRBD1 (7 bases). The V gene's germline CDR1 is MNHEY and CDR2 SVGEGT. V was clipped by 8 bases and J by 5 bases, with 24 bases between them. The CDR3 loop spans 17 amino acids. CDR3 in DNA: TGTGCCAGCGTCTGGAGGGGGCGCGTCCCAAATACCGGGGAGCTGTTTTTT. It translates to CASVWRGRVPNTGELFF.

The sample holds many counts of this clonotype. The chain is built from TRBV20-1 and TRBJ2-3; D gene unclear. CDR1 is DFQATT, CDR2 SNEGSKA, per germline (reference sequence). The CDR3 runs to 15 residues. V lost 4 bases, J lost 0 bases, and 14 bases lay in between. CDR3 residues: CSAIKRKGSTDTQYF. The CDR3 region has the DNA TGCAGTGCTATAAAACGGAAAGGGAGCACAGATACGCAGTATTTT.

This clonotype occurred many times. The chain recombines TRBV11-2 with TRBJ1-1; D not resolved. Germline loops: CDR1 SGHAT, CDR2 FQNNGV. The germline V and J ends were trimmed by 4 bases and 10 bases, with 7 bases remaining between them. The CDR3 has 10 amino acids. As DNA, the CDR3 is TGTGCCAGCAGCTCCGTAAGAGCTTTCTTT. It encodes CASSSVRAFF.

This clonotype was counted at least ten times. V is TRBV10-3 and J is TRBJ2-7, with a possible D match to TRBD2 (6 bases). Germline V gives CDR1 ENHRY, CDR2 SYGVKD. CDR3 length equals 13 residues. Trimming took 6 bases from V and 3 from J, leaving 12 bases between them. The CDR3 region has the DNA TGTGCCATCAGACGGACGGGAGACTACGAGCAGTACGTC. Protein sequence: CAIRRTGDYEQYV.

This clonotype was seen repeatedly, ten times or more. The rearrangement joins TRBV29-1 to TRBJ2-1; D is ambiguous. The CDR3 contains 13 residues. Germline V lookup: CDR1 SQVTM, CDR2 ANQGSEA. V lost 3 bases and J lost 4, with 10 bases in between. The DNA for the CDR3 is TGCAGCGTTGACCGTGACGGGTACAATGAGCAGTTCTTC. Translating it yields CSVDRDGYNEQFF.

This clonotype was recorded at least ten times. The gene calls are TRBV6-5 and TRBJ1-1; D remains unclear. The germline V gene has CDR1 MNHEY and CDR2 SVGAGI. Between the trimmed V and J ends, which lost 1 base and 0 bases, there was a span of 6 bases. This CDR3 contains 14 residues. Here the CDR3 reads CASSYYGLNTEAFF. The CDR3 DNA reads TGTGCCAGCAGTTACTACGGACTGAACACTGAAGCTTTCTTT.

This chain links TRBV7-6 with TRBJ1-1; D gene uncertain. Trimming removed 4 bases at V and 6 bases at J, with 15 bases between. The germline CDR1 and CDR2 sequences are SGHVS and FNYEAQ. The CDR3 is made up of 14 amino acids. The CDR3 DNA follows: TGTGCCAGCAGCTCCCCCGGGAGGGCCTCTGAAGCTTTCTTT. Amino acid sequence: CASSSPGRASEAFF. Based on the CDR3 plus reference TRBV7-6 and TRBJ1-1, the full variable domain is GAGVSQSPRYKVTKRGQDVALRCDPISGHVSLYWYRQALGQGPEFLTYFNYEAQQDKSGLPNDRFSAERPEGSISTLTIQRTEQRDSAMYRCASSSPGRASEAFFGQGTRLTVV.

This clonotype was found many times. The genes are TRBV6-2 or TRBV6-3 and TRBJ2-7; the D gene is possibly TRBD1 (6 bases). The V end lost 8 bases, the J end lost 1 base, and 12 bases lay between the germline ends. Germline loops: CDR1 MNHEY, CDR2 SVGEGT. The CDR3 contains 13 residues. CDR3 amino acids: CASRDKASYEQYF. The CDR3 nucleotides read TGTGCCAGCCGGGACAAGGCGTCCTACGAGCAGTACTTC.

This clonotype was seen repeatedly, ten times or more. The rearrangement uses TRBV7-8 and TRBJ1-1; tentatively, D is TRBD1 (6 bases). The germline V gene has CDR1 SGHVS and CDR2 FQNEAQ. The CDR3 length is 13 residues. The V end was cut by 6 bases, the J end by 1 base, with 9 bases between. The CDR3 sequence is CASSSDRNTEAFF. In nucleotides, the CDR3 is TGTGCCAGCAGTTCGGACAGGAACACTGAAGCTTTCTTT. Variable domain in full (rest from reference TRBV7-8 and TRBJ1-1): GAGVSQSPRYKVAKRGQDVALRCDPISGHVSLFWYQQALGQGPEFLTYFQNEAQLDKSGLPSDRFFAERPEGSVSTLKIQRTQQEDSAVYLCASSSDRNTEAFFGQGTRLTVV.

This clonotype was recorded a few times. The rearrangement uses TRBV6-5 and TRBJ2-7; perhaps TRBD2 as D (6 bases). The CDR3 loop spans 16 amino acids. The germline V gene has CDR1 MNHEY and CDR2 SVGAGI. Trimming took off 3 bases at V and 4 bases at J, with 19 bases between the two ends. The CDR3 nucleotides read TGTGCCAGCAGTTATTTGTCGGCGGGGCCCATTTACGAGCAGTACTTC. Its protein product is CASSYLSAGPIYEQYF.